This T cell receptor beta chain was recorded in a study of CD8+CD57+ T cells in acquired aplastic anemia (dated by TCRdb to 2016 to 2019). About the full investigation: DNA extracted from sorted CD4+ and CD8+ cells had a mean of about 3.2 ug, with a range of 0.2 to 27.4 ug. Results the study describes overall, beyond this receptor: Between patients and healthy controls, no significant difference in CD8+ Simpson's diversity was found (P=0.060). Twenty-nine CD8+ CDR3 sequences were shared between patients and controls but appeared highly expressed in patients and within their immunodominant clones.

This clonotype was picked up a small number of times. Its recognized antigen is unknown. No much larger clone exists at a distance of one base, and base qualities are not known. Genomic DNA served as template for TCR beta VDJ combination and CDR3 sequence profiling. TCR repertoire sequencing was run on an Illumina HiSeq 2000. Per the source publication's procedure: TRBV/TRBJ rearrangement plots, CDR3 size and DJ length profiles, and Simpson's diversity index were used to evaluate the repertoires. The most abundant DNA sequence in the deep sequencing data was defined as the immunodominant clone. CDR3 amino acid sequences were checked for sharing between subjects and were compared against published repertoires and the VDJdb database. TCRdb passed the public sequencing reads through fastp at Q25 and MiXCR, retaining productive beta sequences. Merged by CDR3 protein, the rows form single entries marked with the most common genes and DNA. TCRdb's processing, not the authors' own work, is the source of the V and J calls. The sample data list approximately 190,000 distinct CDR3 sequences, and less than 65% of these were observed just once. Of the sample, 46% falls within the top ten clones.

Trimming removed 10 bases from V and 6 bases from J; the gene matches leave 17 bases unexplained. CDR1 and CDR2 were assigned from the germline V gene as MRHNA and SNTAGT. The CDR3, cysteine through phenylalanine, is 17 amino acids long. Only the CDR3 part of the read is kept: 51 bases, read in frame from the first base. In the study, sorted CD4+ and CD8+ blood T cells from patients with severe aplastic anemia and from healthy subjects underwent deep sequencing of TCR repertoires. Ficoll-Paque density gradient centrifugation was used to isolate peripheral blood mononuclear cells. Before DNA extraction, CD4+ and CD8+ T cells were sorted by FACS or by magnetic beads.

This TCR derives from a human donor with severe aplastic anemia or a healthy control (not recorded which). The source material was sorted CD4+, CD8+, or CD8+CD57+ T cells (not recorded which) from PBMCs. This chain joins TRBV6-4 to TRBJ2-7; a stretch of 14 junction bases matches TRBD2. CDR3 sequence: CAIRDPGLAGAGAEQYF. The DNA sequence is TGTGCCATCAGGGATCCGGGACTAGCGGGAGCAGGCGCCGAGCAGTACTTC.